What follows describes a single T cell receptor beta chain. The data were taken from a study of control samples from healthy donors and cancer patients. The CDR3 loop spans 15 amino acids. Trimming left V 2 bases short and J 7 bases short, with 18 bases between. Germline V gene lookup returns CDR1 SGHNT and CDR2 YYREEE (reference sequence). The method was immunoSEQ multiplex PCR; TCRdb's version includes in-frame clones alone and lacks a portion of them. The sample lists roughly 200,000 clones, around 94% occurring once. Sample: blood. This receptor was identified in a man in his fifties or sixties in good health. The rearrangement links TRBV5-4 to TRBJ1-1; TRBD1 might be the D (5 bases). CDR3 sequence (DNA): TGTGCCAGCAGCTTCAGGCCGCTAGGGGCGGGTGAAGCTTTCTTT. Translated: CASSFRPLGAGEAFF. Supplemented by reference TRBV5-4 and TRBJ1-1, the full variable domain reads ETGVTQSPTHLIKTRGQQVTLRCSSQSGHNTVSWYQQALGQGPQFIFQYYREEENGRGNFPPRFSGLQFPNYSSELNVNALELDDSALYLCASSFRPLGAGEAFFGQGTRLTVV.